The rows below give T cell receptor beta chains drawn from one sample of a study of blood T cell repertoires in COVID-19. TCRdb's copy holds only in-frame clones and misses some; the assay was immunoSEQ multiplex PCR. This table has around 230,000 clones, approximately 84% appearing once. Sequencing was carried out using peripheral blood. The origin of the receptors is a woman older than 75 with acute or convalescent COVID-19. The conserved cysteine and the conserved F or W are not part of the CDR3 here. D genes are given only for firm matches.

j_gene | d_gene | v_gene | len | CDR3aa
TRBJ1-2 | TRBD1 | TRBV4-2 | 13 | ASSPRTGGVSGYT
TRBJ2-5 | TRBD1 | TRBV19 | 13 | ASSTTGGGGETQY
TRBJ2-2 | - | TRBV7-5 | 17 | ARSLPWTSGSRNTGELF
TRBJ1-5 | - | TRBV18 | 11 | ASSRSEDQPQH
TRBJ1-1 | - | TRBV6-5 | 12 | ASSRTVMNTEAF
TRBJ1-1 | - | TRBV6-1 | 11 | ASSEVLRTEAF
TRBJ2-7 | - | TRBV3-1/TRBV3-2 | 15 | ASRGRGFLSPTYEQY
TRBJ2-2 | TRBD1 | TRBV29-1 | 12 | SVSRQGGTGELF
TRBJ2-6 | - | TRBV12-3/TRBV12-4 | 11 | ASDLAGANVLT
TRBJ1-1 | TRBD1 | TRBV10-3 | 12 | AISGPSDRTEAF
TRBJ2-7 | TRBD1 | TRBV18 | 10 | ASSRQGGEQY
TRBJ2-6 | TRBD1 | TRBV2 | 12 | ASRDRAGANVLT
TRBJ1-5 | - | TRBV28 | 14 | ASSSPSGTPFPPQH
TRBJ2-5 | - | TRBV7-2 | 12 | ASSFNRGGGTQY
TRBJ2-2 | - | TRBV19 | 12 | ASSPDRNTGELF
TRBJ1-2 | TRBD1 | TRBV3-1/TRBV3-2 | 13 | ASSRRTGGNYGYT
TRBJ1-5 | - | TRBV15 | 16 | ATSRDAMGGRGNQPQH
TRBJ2-1 | TRBD2 | TRBV7-2 | 13 | ASSLVLAGSNEQF
TRBJ1-1 | - | TRBV6-5 | 13 | ASGNLGSMNTEAF
TRBJ2-5 | TRBD1 | TRBV7-6 | 13 | ASSTPTGGRETQY
TRBJ1-1 | - | TRBV19 | 10 | ASSIYQQPAF
TRBJ1-1 | - | TRBV5-4 | 11 | ASSAGGRTEAF
TRBJ1-6 | - | TRBV5-1 | 14 | ASRNVGEGRNSPLH
TRBJ1-5 | - | TRBV19 | 13 | ASMEGNESNQPQH
TRBJ2-3 | - | TRBV12-1 | 14 | ASSCPERLCTDTQY
TRBJ1-1 | - | TRBV11-3 | 12 | ASSPRGGNTEAF